This is a list of T cell receptor beta chains from one sample in a study of glioma-infiltrating T cells. TCRdb recomputed calls from the multiplex PCR reads with MiXCR, one row per CDR3 protein. The sample consists of more than 350,000 distinct CDR3 sequences, roughly 41% of them appearing once. The sequenced material came from glioma tissue, nonneoplastic brain tissue, or PBMCs (not recorded which). These receptors were taken from a human donor with low-grade glioma or glioblastoma, undergoing nonglioma brain surgery, or in good health (not recorded which). Both conserved end residues are part of each CDR3. The D gene is left open where the match is weak. Rows may omit the clone size; those that give it use once, few, many or a size class.

TRBV6-2/TRBV6-3	TRBD2	few	TRBJ2-7	TGTGCCAGCGGGGGGGGTTACGAGCAGTACTTC	CASGGGYEQYF
TRBV6-2/TRBV6-3	TRBD2	many	TRBJ2-3	TGTGCCAGCACCGGACTAGCAACAGATACGCAGTATTTT	CASTGLATDTQYF
TRBV6-6	TRBD1	many	TRBJ1-2	TGTGCCAGCAGTTACGGACAGGGAAAGAACGGCTACACCTTC	CASSYGQGKNGYTF
TRBV20-1	-	-	TRBJ1-5	TGCATTTCAGGCGCCAACAATCAGCCCAAGCATTTT	CISGANNQPKHF
TRBV28	-	-	TRBJ1-4	TGTGCCAGCATCGGTCAACAGGGAGGTGAAAAACTGTTTTTT	CASIGQQGGEKLFF
TRBV4-3	-	-	TRBJ2-3	TGCGCCAGCAGCCAAGCCCTTGACTTGGGCTCAGATACGCAGTATTTT	CASSQALDLGSDTQYF
TRBV28	-	few	TRBJ2-7	TGTGCCAGCAGTTTACATGGTATCGAGCAGTACTTC	CASSLHGIEQYF
TRBV27	TRBD1	-	TRBJ2-7	TGTGCCAGCAGTTTATGGGGGGGACAGGGACCGGGGGAGCAGTACTTC	CASSLWGGQGPGEQYF
TRBV6-2/TRBV6-3	-	many	TRBJ1-6	TGTGCCAGCAGTCACGGATCACCCCTCCACTTT	CASSHGSPLHF
TRBV27	-	-	TRBJ2-6	TGTGCCAGCAGTCCAGGGACCACCGGGGCCAACGTCCTGACTTTC	CASSPGTTGANVLTF
TRBV7-9	TRBD1	-	TRBJ2-5	TGTGCCAGCAGTGGGAGCCGGGACAGGGGGTATCAAGAGACCCAGTACTTC	CASSGSRDRGYQETQYF
TRBV4-1	-	-	TRBJ1-5	TGCGCCAGCGGCCCTAGGACAGTTCAGCAACAGCCCCAGCATTTT	CASGPRTVQQQPQHF
TRBV20-1	TRBD1	many	TRBJ2-5	TGCAGTGCTAGAGTGGGACAGGGGGCCCAAGAGACCCAGTACTTC	CSARVGQGAQETQYF
TRBV4-2	-	many	TRBJ1-1	TGTGCCAGCAGCCAAGAAGGCAGGATGGACATTGCTTTCTTT	CASSQEGRMDIAFF
TRBV6-5	TRBD1	-	TRBJ2-1	TGTGCCAGCAGTTCGGACAGGGAGAAATCCTACAATGAGCAGTTCTTC	CASSSDREKSYNEQFF
TRBV14	-	-	TRBJ2-7	TGTGCCAGCCGGGACCTTAGCTCCTACGAGCAGTACTTC	CASRDLSSYEQYF
TRBV28	TRBD1	-	TRBJ1-5	TGTGCCAGCTCCTCCGGGACAGGGTTTAAGGGCAATCAGCCCCAGCATTTT	CASSSGTGFKGNQPQHF
TRBV6-4	-	-	TRBJ1-1	TGTGCCAGCCGGTTGGACGGCCGTTTTTCTGAAGCTTTCTTT	CASRLDGRFSEAFF
TRBV2	-	-	TRBJ2-1	TGTGCCAGCAGTGAATGGGGGACGGCCGAGGGCTTC	CASSEWGTAEGF
TRBV7-2	TRBD1	-	TRBJ1-2	TGTGCCAGCAGCGTAAGGGCGACAGGGCATAAGACCTTC	CASSVRATGHKTF
TRBV20-1	TRBD1	few	TRBJ1-2	TGCAGTGCTAGTGGACAGGGGGCTCCAATTTATGGCTACACCTTC	CSASGQGAPIYGYTF
TRBV7-2	TRBD2	few	TRBJ2-1	TGTGCCAGCAGCTCTCGACTAGCGGGAGCGGGTGAGCAGTTCTTC	CASSSRLAGAGEQFF
TRBV6-1	-	few	TRBJ2-7	TGTGCCAGCAGTTGGGCAGGGGAGGTATACGAGCAGTACTTC	CASSWAGEVYEQYF
TRBV4-2	-	few	TRBJ2-5	TGTGCCAGCAGCCACGGGGGACCTGAGACCCAGTACTTC	CASSHGGPETQYF
TRBV10-3	TRBD2	-	TRBJ2-3	TGTGCCATCAGTGATACTAGCGGATCCACAGATACGCAGTATTTT	CAISDTSGSTDTQYF
TRBV5-1	-	-	TRBJ1-1	TGCGCCAGCAGCCCCGGACCCAGGACTGAAGCTTTCTTT	CASSPGPRTEAFF